These T cell receptor beta chains were read from a single sample in a study of CD8+ T cells in alopecia areata. The protocol was immunoSEQ multiplex PCR, while the TCRdb copy is restricted to in-frame clones and leaves out a portion. The sample yields nearly 110,000 clones, over 80% seen once. The source material was CD8+ T cells sorted from blood, sampled at week 24, from a patient treated with tofacitinib. All receptors derive from a human donor with alopecia areata. Each CDR3 is given with its conserved first and last residue. A D gene is named only where the DNA matches it firmly. Rows give clone size only sometimes, using once, few, many, or a class for an expanded clone.

CDR3aa: CASRWRQGPSYEQYF
CDR3nt: TGTGCCAGCAGGTGGAGGCAGGGACCCTCCTACGAGCAGTACTTC
abundance: NA
v_gene: TRBV7-8
d_gene: NA
j_gene: TRBJ2-7

CDR3aa: CASTPSRQGGVDEQFF
CDR3nt: TGTGCCAGTACCCCTTCCAGGCAGGGTGGGGTAGATGAGCAGTTCTTC
abundance: NA
v_gene: TRBV19
d_gene: NA
j_gene: TRBJ2-1

CDR3aa: CASSPYSSYEQYF
CDR3nt: TGTGCCAGCAGCCCGTACAGCTCCTACGAGCAGTACTTC
abundance: NA
v_gene: TRBV7-2
d_gene: NA
j_gene: TRBJ2-7

CDR3aa: CASSTGRAYNSPLHF
CDR3nt: TGTGCCAGCAGTACAGGCAGAGCCTATAATTCACCCCTCCACTTT
abundance: NA
v_gene: TRBV25-1
d_gene: NA
j_gene: TRBJ1-6

CDR3aa: CASSVSERVPGAKNIQYF
CDR3nt: TGTGCCAGCAGCGTATCAGAGAGGGTCCCCGGCGCCAAAAACATTCAGTACTTC
abundance: NA
v_gene: TRBV9
d_gene: NA
j_gene: TRBJ2-4

CDR3aa: CASSLWGTVSGNTIYF
CDR3nt: TGTGCCAGCAGCCTTTGGGGGACAGTCTCTGGAAACACCATATATTTT
abundance: once
v_gene: TRBV14
d_gene: TRBD1
j_gene: TRBJ1-3

CDR3aa: CASSLTGIGYTF
CDR3nt: TGTGCCAGCAGCTTGACAGGGATAGGCTACACCTTC
abundance: NA
v_gene: TRBV7-9
d_gene: TRBD1
j_gene: TRBJ1-2

CDR3aa: CASSLISGEAYEQYF
CDR3nt: TGTGCCAGCAGCCTAATATCAGGGGAGGCCTACGAGCAGTACTTC
abundance: NA
v_gene: TRBV7-2
d_gene: NA
j_gene: TRBJ2-7

CDR3aa: CAISESFEGGYGYTF
CDR3nt: TGTGCCATCAGTGAGTCGTTTGAAGGGGGCTATGGCTACACCTTC
abundance: few
v_gene: TRBV10-3
d_gene: NA
j_gene: TRBJ1-2

CDR3aa: CSVIGTSGGRTSDTQYF
CDR3nt: TGCAGCGTTATCGGGACTAGCGGGGGGCGGACCTCAGATACGCAGTATTTT
abundance: few
v_gene: TRBV29-1
d_gene: TRBD2
j_gene: TRBJ2-3

CDR3aa: CASSQGLAGLRSSYEQYF
CDR3nt: TGTGCCAGCAGCCAAGGACTAGCGGGGCTCCGGAGCTCCTACGAGCAGTACTTC
abundance: NA
v_gene: TRBV13
d_gene: TRBD2
j_gene: TRBJ2-7

CDR3aa: CASSPGVGNTGELFF
CDR3nt: TGCGCCAGCAGCCCGGGCGTGGGAAACACCGGGGAGCTGTTTTTT
abundance: NA
v_gene: TRBV5-1
d_gene: NA
j_gene: TRBJ2-2

CDR3aa: CASSLGTGSPEKLFF
CDR3nt: TGTGCCAGCAGCTTGGGGACAGGGAGCCCTGAAAAACTGTTTTTT
abundance: NA
v_gene: TRBV5-8
d_gene: TRBD1
j_gene: TRBJ1-4

CDR3aa: CASGPTGAGGNQPQHF
CDR3nt: TGTGCCAGTGGTCCGACAGGTGCGGGAGGCAATCAGCCCCAGCATTTT
abundance: NA
v_gene: TRBV7-9
d_gene: NA
j_gene: TRBJ1-5

CDR3aa: CASSLFRVNEQYF
CDR3nt: TGTGCCAGCAGCTTATTCAGGGTAAACGAGCAGTACTTC
abundance: NA
v_gene: TRBV11-2
d_gene: NA
j_gene: TRBJ2-7

CDR3aa: CASSLGLAGETQYF
CDR3nt: TGTGCCAGCAGCTTGGGACTAGCGGGGGAGACCCAGTACTTC
abundance: NA
v_gene: TRBV7-2
d_gene: TRBD2
j_gene: TRBJ2-5

CDR3aa: CASSPLGESAGELFF
CDR3nt: TGCGCCAGCAGCCCTTTAGGGGAATCAGCCGGGGAGCTGTTTTTT
abundance: once
v_gene: TRBV4-1
d_gene: NA
j_gene: TRBJ2-2

CDR3aa: CASSLEWAGSTDTQYF
CDR3nt: TGTGCCAGCAGCTTAGAGTGGGCAGGGAGCACAGATACGCAGTATTTT
abundance: NA
v_gene: TRBV7-6
d_gene: NA
j_gene: TRBJ2-3

CDR3aa: CSVSLPGTDYNEQFF
CDR3nt: TGCAGCGTTTCACTACCCGGGACAGATTACAATGAGCAGTTCTTC
abundance: NA
v_gene: TRBV29-1
d_gene: TRBD1
j_gene: TRBJ2-1

CDR3aa: CASSYPGTGAFNEQFF
CDR3nt: TGTGCCAGCAGTTATCCCGGGACAGGGGCTTTCAATGAGCAGTTCTTC
abundance: NA
v_gene: TRBV7-9
d_gene: TRBD1
j_gene: TRBJ2-1

CDR3aa: CSARLDHEQFF
CDR3nt: TGCAGCGCCAGACTAGACCATGAGCAGTTCTTC
abundance: NA
v_gene: TRBV29-1
d_gene: NA
j_gene: TRBJ2-1

CDR3aa: CSVASGSNTGELFF
CDR3nt: TGCAGCGTTGCTTCGGGATCCAACACCGGGGAGCTGTTTTTT
abundance: once
v_gene: TRBV29-1
d_gene: NA
j_gene: TRBJ2-2

CDR3aa: CASNREGKLFF
CDR3nt: TGTGCCAGCAACCGGGAAGGAAAACTGTTTTTT
abundance: NA
v_gene: TRBV6-5
d_gene: NA
j_gene: TRBJ1-4